This TCR beta chain was found in a study of graft-versus-host responses after intestinal transplantation. Study summary: The study gave all recipients anti-thymocyte globulin induction, then tacrolimus and steroids for three to four years. Whole-study results and caveats: Early post-transplant HvG declines tracked with peak circulating GvH clone levels. Allograft clonal ratios (graft-versus-host to host-versus-graft) were high in patients who had graft-donor T cell macrochimerism. GvH clonotypes were identified within recipient marrow, with a subset emerging first in ileum or blood.

The assay was immunoSEQ multiplex PCR, and TCRdb's table has in-frame clones only and misses some. Of about 36,000 clones in the sample, approximately 95% were seen once. This clone was detected only once. The antigen remains undetermined. This sample comprised unstimulated CD4+ T cells sorted from spleen or lymph node cells, obtained before transplant. This receptor was identified in a human donor who was the organ donor for an intestinal transplant.

Here the CDR3 DNA reads TGTGCCAGCAGCCCCAGGCGAGGGGACAATCAGCCCCAGCATTTT. It codes for CASSPRRGDNQPQHF. V is TRBV6-1 and J is TRBJ1-5; tentatively, D is TRBD1 (5 bases). Germline values: CDR1 MNHNS, CDR2 SASEGT. V was trimmed by 6 bases and J by 3 bases, leaving 15 bases between them. The CDR3 covers 15 residues.